The clone carrying this TCR beta chain was detected a few times. These data are taken from a study of T cell changes during pregnancy in multiple sclerosis. There are 14 residues in the CDR3. Looked up from germline, CDR1 is LGHNA and CDR2 is YNFKEQ. Trimming took 2 bases from V and 6 from J, leaving 14 bases between them. Clones were sequenced by immunoSEQ multiplex PCR, and TCRdb holds only the in-frame ones, with some missing. The sample has about 63,000 clones; about 94% are singletons. Sequenced here: CD8+ T cells from peripheral blood mononuclear cells, sampled in the second trimester of pregnancy. The clonotype comes from a female donor with multiple sclerosis, enrolled in a pregnancy study. The chain uses TRBV4-2 and TRBJ2-7, with D possibly TRBD2 on 6 matching bases. CDR3 protein: CASSQNRERVEQYF. The CDR3 bases are TGTGCCAGCAGCCAAAATCGGGAGCGCGTCGAGCAGTACTTC.